The entry that follows covers one TCR beta chain sequence. These data come from a study of blood T cell repertoires in COVID-19. How the authors handled the data: Nucleated cell number was recorded as an estimate derived from reference gene primer amplification. The table came from immunoSEQ multiplex PCR; TCRdb's copy has only in-frame clones and leaves some out. That table furnishes V, J and clone size, whereas the DNA furnished D and trimming. The repertoire consists of 270,000 or so clones, with roughly nine tenths occurring once and the leading ten covering approximately 8.2%. The sequence came from a man aged 40-55 years with active or convalescent COVID-19. Sequencing was performed on peripheral blood.

CDR3 in DNA: TGTGCCAGCAGCCAAGGGGCCGTAACCTACAATGAGCAGTTCTTC. Its protein product is CASSQGAVTYNEQFF. The chain combines TRBV3-1 (or the pseudogene TRBV3-2) with TRBJ2-1; D is unclear. Trimming cost V 1 base and J 2 bases, with 9 bases left between them. There are 15 residues in the CDR3. The germline V gene has CDR1 LGHDT and CDR2 YNNKEL (reference sequence).